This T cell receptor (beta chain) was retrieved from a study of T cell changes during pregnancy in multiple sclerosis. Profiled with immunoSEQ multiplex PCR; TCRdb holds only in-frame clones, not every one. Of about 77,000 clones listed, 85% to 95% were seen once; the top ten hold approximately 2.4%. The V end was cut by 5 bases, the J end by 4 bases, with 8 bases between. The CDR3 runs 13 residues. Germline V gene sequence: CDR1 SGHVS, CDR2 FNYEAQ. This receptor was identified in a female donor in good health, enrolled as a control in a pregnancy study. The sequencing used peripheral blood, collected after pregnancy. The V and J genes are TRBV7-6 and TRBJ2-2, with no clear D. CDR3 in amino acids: CASSPSSTGELFF. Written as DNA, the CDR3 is TGTGCCAGCAGCCCGTCGAGCACCGGGGAGCTGTTTTTT.